This T cell receptor (beta chain) was identified during a study of Ad26.COV2.S vaccination and SARS-CoV-2 variants. The method was immunoSEQ multiplex PCR; TCRdb's version includes in-frame clones alone and lacks a portion of them. The sample comprises 350,000 to 500,000 clones, about nine tenths of which are singletons, and 12% rests with the top ten. Whole-study findings and limits: Quantification of TCR breadth and depth may have yielded underestimates of total T cell responses.

As concerns this clone: Antigen: not known.

Treatment of the sample: 15 to 20 received Ad26.COV2.S at low or high dose, single or two shots; roughly 5 received placebo; per-sample allocation not given. After the first vaccine or placebo injection, samples were drawn on day 63. This CDR3 has 14 residues. Per germline, CDR1 MNHEY and CDR2 SVGAGI. V was trimmed by 6 bases and J by 0 bases, leaving 11 bases between them. The source is a person between 18 and 59 years old who received the Ad26.COV2.S COVID-19 vaccine or a placebo. Source: peripheral blood, taken in a trial of Ad26.COV2.S vaccine versus placebo. The rearrangement uses TRBV6-5 and TRBJ1-1; the D gene is possibly TRBD1 (5 bases). The CDR3 sequence: CASRQGRVNTEAFF. The CDR3 DNA reads TGTGCCAGCAGGCAGGGACGCGTGAACACTGAAGCTTTCTTT.